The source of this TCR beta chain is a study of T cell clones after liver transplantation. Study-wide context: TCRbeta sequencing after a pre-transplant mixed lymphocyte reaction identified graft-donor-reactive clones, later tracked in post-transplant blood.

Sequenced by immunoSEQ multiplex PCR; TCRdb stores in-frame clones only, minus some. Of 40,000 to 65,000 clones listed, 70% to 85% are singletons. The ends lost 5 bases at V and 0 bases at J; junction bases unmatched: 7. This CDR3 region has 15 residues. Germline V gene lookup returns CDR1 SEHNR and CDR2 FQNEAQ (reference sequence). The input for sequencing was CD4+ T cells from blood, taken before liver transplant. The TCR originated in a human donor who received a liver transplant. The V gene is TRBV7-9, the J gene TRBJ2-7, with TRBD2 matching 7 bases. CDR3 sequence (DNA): TGTGCCAGCAGCCTCCCTAGCGGCATCTCCTACGAGCAGTACTTC. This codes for CASSLPSGISYEQYF.